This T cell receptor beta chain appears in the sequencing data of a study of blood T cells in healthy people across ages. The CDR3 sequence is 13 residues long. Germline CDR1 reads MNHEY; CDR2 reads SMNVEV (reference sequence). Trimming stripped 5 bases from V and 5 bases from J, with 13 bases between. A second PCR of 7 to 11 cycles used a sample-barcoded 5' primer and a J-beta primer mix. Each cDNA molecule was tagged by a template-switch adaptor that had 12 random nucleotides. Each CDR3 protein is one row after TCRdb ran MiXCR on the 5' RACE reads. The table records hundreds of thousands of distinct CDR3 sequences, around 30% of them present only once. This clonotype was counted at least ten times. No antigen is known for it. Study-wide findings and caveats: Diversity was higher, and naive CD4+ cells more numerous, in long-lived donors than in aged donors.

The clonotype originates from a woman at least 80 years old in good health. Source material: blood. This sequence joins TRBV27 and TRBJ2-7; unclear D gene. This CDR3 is CASSPTLTNEQYF. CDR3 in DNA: TGTGCCAGCAGTCCGACCCTGACCAACGAGCAGTACTTC.